This T cell receptor (beta chain) was profiled in a study of CD8 T cells in ankylosing spondylitis. General observations from the study: In ankylosing spondylitis blood, a motif of 7 to 9 highly homologous TCR beta variants appeared characteristic. Reported data indicate significant enrichment of disease-linked clones within matched ankylosing spondylitis synovial fluid.

Concerning this clonotype itself: The target antigen is unknown.

Each CDR3 protein is one row after TCRdb ran MiXCR on the 5' RACE reads. The sample contains fewer than 400,000 distinct CDR3 sequences, around 20% of which appear only once. The sequence was collected from a male donor with ankylosing spondylitis. The sequenced sample was blood, either unsorted or a sorted T cell fraction (not recorded which).

The CDR3 nucleotides read TGTGCCAGCAGTTGGGACAGGGGGCAGGGAGATGGCTACACCTTC. Protein product: CASSWDRGQGDGYTF. This chain connects TRBV2 to TRBJ1-2; 12 positions agree with TRBD1. Germline V gene data show CDR1 as SNHLY and CDR2 as FYNNEI. The V gene end was trimmed by 5 bases and the J gene end by 6 bases; junction bases not matched to a gene: 7. This CDR3 is 15 amino acids long.